Each of the 26 T cell receptor beta chains below was sequenced from the same sample in a study of shared clonotypes between healthy human individuals. Only in-frame clones appear in the TCRdb table, and some are missing; sequencing was by immunoSEQ multiplex PCR. The sample holds millions of clones, 95% seen once. Sequenced input: naive CD4+ T cells sorted from blood. Stated subset: CD45RA+ positively selected. The receptor source for this set is a man between 18 and 35 years old in good health.

The V and J genes are TRBV5-6 and TRBJ2-7; 7 positions match TRBD1. CDR1 and CDR2 (germline): SGHDT, YYEEEE. The V and J ends lost 4 bases and 0 bases, in that order; junction bases with no gene match: 4. CDR3 length: 14 amino acids. CDR3 region: CASSERDSSYEQYF. The CDR3 DNA sequence: TGTGCCAGCAGCGAGAGGGACAGCTCCTACGAGCAGTACTTC.

The V and J genes are TRBV27 and TRBJ1-1; TRBD1 agrees at 10 bases. The CDR3 is 13 residues long. V shed 0 bases, J shed 9 bases, and the junction held 1 base outside the gene matches. From germline, CDR1 is MNHEY and CDR2 SMNVEV (reference sequence). The DNA for the CDR3 is TGTGCCAGCAGTTTATCGGGACAGGGGAAAGCTTTCTTT. As protein: CASSLSGQGKAFF.

About this clone: This CDR3 is also generated by other DNA sequences in the sample. V and J are TRBV6-5 and TRBJ2-1; 9 bases are shared with TRBD1. CDR1 is MNHEY, CDR2 SVGAGI, per germline. The CDR3 is 13 residues long. With V trimmed by 6 bases and J by 5 bases, 2 bases remained unmatched. CDR3 in DNA: TGTGCCAGCAGGCGGACAGGGGACAATGAGCAGTTCTTC. Protein: CASRRTGDNEQFF.

About this clone itself: One end of the junction does not line up with germline, which may come from a read error. The CDR3 protein is CARSVPELAKNIQYF. The CDR3, as DNA: TGTGCCCGGAGTGTACCGGAACTAGCCAAAAACATTCAGTACTTC. V usage is TRBV30 and J usage is TRBJ2-4; no clear D gene. Germline values: CDR1 GTSNPN, CDR2 SVGIG (reference sequence). CDR3 length equals 15 residues.

The chain has TRBV19 and TRBJ2-1; 9 positions agree with TRBD2. V gave up 3 bases and J gave up 9 bases; unmatched junction bases: 9. Germline V gives CDR1 LNHDA, CDR2 SQIVND (reference sequence). The CDR3 covers 15 residues. Written as DNA, the CDR3 is TGTGCCAGTAGTATCGGGACTAGCAGCTTCGGTGAGCAGTTCTTC. It encodes CASSIGTSSFGEQFF. Together with reference TRBV19 and TRBJ2-1, the CDR3 gives the full variable domain: DGGITQSPKYLFRKEGQNVTLSCEQNLNHDAMYWYRQDPGQGLRLIYYSQIVNDFQKGDIAEGYSVSREKKESFPLTVTSAQKNPTAFYLCASSIGTSSFGEQFFGPGTRLTVL.

CDR3: CASRGQAEEAFF. As DNA, the CDR3 is TGTGCCAGCAGGGGACAGGCAGAAGAAGCTTTCTTT. The chain has TRBV2 and TRBJ1-1, with 8 bases that match TRBD1. Germline CDR1 reads SNHLY; CDR2 reads FYNNEI. There are 12 residues in the CDR3. J was trimmed by 8 bases and V by 6 bases; bases with no gene match: 5.

The chain is built from TRBV2 and TRBJ2-2, with 11 bases identical to TRBD1. With 7 bases clipped from V and 1 base from J, the junction kept 14 bases outside the gene matches. This CDR3 has 19 amino acids. The germline V gene has CDR1 SNHLY and CDR2 FYNNEI. As DNA, the CDR3 is TGTGCCAGCACCGGAAGTGAGGGACAGGGGGAACAGAACACCGGGGAGCTGTTTTTT. It translates to CASTGSEGQGEQNTGELFF.

The chain employs TRBV5-1 and TRBJ1-2, with 12 bases identical to TRBD1. The trim removed 1 base at V and 1 base at J, leaving 5 bases unmatched. The CDR3 spans 17 residues. Per the germline V gene, CDR1 is SGHRS and CDR2 is YFSETQ. In DNA, the CDR3 is TGCGCCAGCAGCTTGCGGGGGACAGGGGGCGATAACTATGGCTACACCTTC. Protein: CASSLRGTGGDNYGYTF.

About this clone: Other DNA sequences in the sample encode the same CDR3. This chain joins TRBV5-4 and TRBJ1-2; D is unclear. The CDR3 length is 13 residues. In germline, CDR1 is SGHNT, CDR2 YYREEE (reference sequence). The V end was cut by 3 bases, the J end by 2 bases, with 8 bases between. The DNA of the CDR3 is TGTGCCAGCAGCTCTGACGGAAACTATGGCTACACCTTC. Translating it yields CASSSDGNYGYTF.

The rearrangement joins TRBV6-6 to TRBJ2-3; 11 bases match TRBD2. Per the germline V gene, CDR1 is MNHNY and CDR2 is SVGAGI (reference sequence). The CDR3 is made up of 15 amino acids. After removal of 5 bases from V and 3 bases from J, the junction contained 4 bases not matched to a gene. CDR3 in DNA: TGTGCCAGCAGTACTAGCGGGAGAGGTACAGATACGCAGTATTTT. Its translation: CASSTSGRGTDTQYF.

The chain uses TRBV7-9 and TRBJ2-1; 8 nucleotides line up with TRBD2. CDR3 size: 17 residues. V lost 3 bases to trimming and J lost 1 base; unmatched junction nucleotides: 8. Germline V lookup: CDR1 SEHNR, CDR2 FQNEAQ (reference sequence). For the CDR3, the DNA is TGTGCCAGCAGCTTCCTGACTAGCGTAAAATCCTACAATGAGCAGTTCTTC. Protein product: CASSFLTSVKSYNEQFF.

This chain connects TRBV5-4 to TRBJ2-2, with D uncertain. V shed 5 bases and J shed 7 bases, with 18 bases lying between them. Germline V CDR1 and CDR2: SGHNT, YYREEE (reference sequence). This CDR3 is 15 amino acids long. In nucleotides, the CDR3 is TGTGCCAGCAGTCGGGCCAAGGGTGGTAACGGGGAGCTGTTTTTT. Translation: CASSRAKGGNGELFF.

CDR3 residues: CASSPRRDSRNEQFF. The CDR3 DNA is TGTGCCAGCAGTCCGCGAAGGGACAGCAGAAATGAGCAGTTCTTC. The chain carries TRBV7-2 and TRBJ2-1; 7 nucleotides match TRBD1. The CDR3 runs to 15 residues. Trimming removed 6 bases from V and 7 bases from J; junction bases left unmatched: 12. In germline, CDR1 is SGHTA, CDR2 FQGNSA.

The rearrangement links TRBV10-2 to TRBJ1-2, with no clear D. This CDR3 has 15 amino acids. Trimming shortened V by 5 bases and J by 4 bases, and 17 bases separated the two germline ends. Per the germline V gene, CDR1 is WSHSY and CDR2 is SAAADI. CDR3 DNA sequence: TGCGCCAGCAGTATTGGCACCGGTCCTGGCTATGGCTACACCTTC. This gives the protein CASSIGTGPGYGYTF.

V and J are TRBV5-4 and TRBJ2-2; D is undetermined. CDR1 is SGHNT and CDR2 is YYREEE in the germline V gene (reference sequence). V gave up 4 bases and J gave up 0 bases, with 7 bases separating them. The length of the CDR3 is 14 residues. In DNA form, the CDR3 reads TGTGCCAGCAGCCGACCTTCGAACACCGGGGAGCTGTTTTTT. Its protein product is CASSRPSNTGELFF. Variable domain in full (rest from reference TRBV5-4 and TRBJ2-2): ETGVTQSPTHLIKTRGQQVTLRCSSQSGHNTVSWYQQALGQGPQFIFQYYREEENGRGNFPPRFSGLQFPNYSSELNVNALELDDSALYLCASSRPSNTGELFFGEGSRLTVL.

This clone occurred once. V is TRBV7-9 and J is TRBJ1-5; a weak D match, TRBD1 (5 bases). V was pared by 2 bases and J by 2 bases, with 10 bases between. Germline CDR1 and CDR2: SEHNR and FQNEAQ (reference sequence). The CDR3 extends over 15 amino acids. CDR3 region: CASSLQGGGNQPQHF. The DNA of the CDR3 is TGTGCCAGCAGCTTACAGGGAGGAGGCAATCAGCCCCAGCATTTT. The full variable domain, rest sourced from reference TRBV7-9 and TRBJ1-5, is DTGVSQNPRHKITKRGQNVTFRCDPISEHNRLYWYRQTLGQGPEFLTYFQNEAQLEKSRLLSDRFSAERPKGSFSTLEIQRTEQGDSAMYLCASSLQGGGNQPQHFGDGTRLSIL.

The V call is TRBV7-9, the J call TRBJ2-5; TRBD2 is a possible D gene (5 bases). The germline V gene has CDR1 SEHNR and CDR2 FQNEAQ (reference sequence). The CDR3 spans 14 residues. V was cut by 3 bases and J by 4 bases, with 12 bases left in between. The DNA for the CDR3 is TGTGCCAGCAGCTTCTCCGGAGGTGGAGAGACCCAGTACTTC. Encoded protein: CASSFSGGGETQYF.

This sequence joins TRBV5-8 and TRBJ1-3; D not certain. The germline gives CDR1 SGHTS, CDR2 YDEGEE. V dropped 0 bases and J dropped 0 bases, with 10 bases sitting between them. The CDR3 is made up of 16 amino acids. Here the CDR3 reads CASSLVRLSSGNTIYF. The CDR3, as DNA: TGTGCCAGCAGCTTGGTCAGGCTGAGCTCTGGAAACACCATATATTTT.

With regard to this clone: Other nucleotide sequences from this sample produce the same CDR3. J is TRBJ1-1 and V is TRBV6-5; D possibly corresponds to TRBD1 (6 bases). Germline CDR1 and CDR2: MNHEY and SVGAGI. CDR3 length equals 14 residues. Between the trimmed V and J ends, which lost 3 bases and 2 bases, there was a span of 10 bases. The CDR3 DNA follows: TGTGCCAGCAGTTATGGACAGACAAACACTGAAGCTTTCTTT. It specifies CASSYGQTNTEAFF.

This clone was recorded only once. The chain uses TRBV7-2 and TRBJ2-5; TRBD2 matches at 13 bases. The V and J ends lost 2 bases and 5 bases, in that order; junction bases with no gene match: 11. This CDR3 is built from 18 residues. Germline loops: CDR1 SGHTA, CDR2 FQGNSA. CDR3 sequence: CASSLRTSGGAVWETQYF. The CDR3 DNA reads as TGTGCCAGCAGCTTACGCACTAGCGGGGGGGCCGTTTGGGAGACCCAGTACTTC.

A remark on this clone: Other DNA sequences from this sample encode an identical CDR3 as well. The chain combines TRBV5-1 with TRBJ1-1, with a tentative D call TRBD1 (5 bases). Trimming left V 2 bases short and J 1 base short, with 9 bases between. In germline, CDR1 is SGHRS, CDR2 YFSETQ. The CDR3 spans 14 residues. DNA for the CDR3: TGCGCCAGCAGCTTAGGCAGGGAGAACACTGAAGCTTTCTTT. Translation gives CASSLGRENTEAFF.

In regard to this clone: Other DNA sequences from this sample encode an identical CDR3 as well. The gene calls are TRBV28 and TRBJ1-5; 7 bases map to TRBD1. V was pared by 3 bases and J by 2 bases, with 4 bases of the junction left unmatched. The CDR3 length is 15 residues. The germline V gene encodes CDR1 MDHEN and CDR2 SYDVKM. The CDR3 DNA is TGTGCCAGCAGTTTTTCAGGGGGAGGCAATCAGCCCCAGCATTTT. This translates into CASSFSGGGNQPQHF.

The CDR3 region has the DNA TGTGCCAGCAGCTTGAGAGGGCCAACTAATGAAAAACTGTTTTTT. This translates into CASSLRGPTNEKLFF. The chain joins TRBV7-2 to TRBJ1-4, with D hard to call. Per germline, CDR1 SGHTA and CDR2 FQGNSA. Trimming left V 3 bases short and J 0 bases short, with 8 bases between. The CDR3 extends over 15 amino acids.

The chain joins TRBV7-9 to TRBJ1-1, with TRBD1 as a possible D gene (5 bases). The germline gives CDR1 SEHNR, CDR2 FQNEAQ (reference sequence). V dropped 0 bases and J dropped 5 bases, with 19 bases sitting between them. The CDR3 sequence is 17 residues long. The CDR3 sequence is CASSLARDAGGWTEAFF. As DNA, the CDR3 is TGTGCCAGCAGCTTAGCGAGGGACGCCGGTGGGTGGACTGAAGCTTTCTTT.

Turning to this clone: The sample holds other DNA sequences that translate to the same CDR3. This rearrangement joins TRBV28 to TRBJ1-2; maybe TRBD1 (6 bases). This CDR3 has 13 residues. The germline V and J ends were trimmed by 4 bases and 3 bases, with 9 bases remaining between them. Germline V gene sequence: CDR1 MDHEN, CDR2 SYDVKM. The DNA of the CDR3 is TGTGCCAGCAGTTCGACAGGCGACTATGGCTACACCTTC. It yields the protein CASSSTGDYGYTF.

This chain uses TRBV4-3 with TRBJ2-1; 8 bases match TRBD1. The CDR3 is 21 residues long. V lost 2 bases, J lost 1 base, and 19 bases stayed unmatched. Per germline, CDR1 LGHNA and CDR2 YSLEER. For the CDR3, the DNA is TGCGCCAGCAGCCAATACCGTGGACAGGGTAATTGGAAGTCTTCCTACAATGAGCAGTTCTTC. This codes for CASSQYRGQGNWKSSYNEQFF.